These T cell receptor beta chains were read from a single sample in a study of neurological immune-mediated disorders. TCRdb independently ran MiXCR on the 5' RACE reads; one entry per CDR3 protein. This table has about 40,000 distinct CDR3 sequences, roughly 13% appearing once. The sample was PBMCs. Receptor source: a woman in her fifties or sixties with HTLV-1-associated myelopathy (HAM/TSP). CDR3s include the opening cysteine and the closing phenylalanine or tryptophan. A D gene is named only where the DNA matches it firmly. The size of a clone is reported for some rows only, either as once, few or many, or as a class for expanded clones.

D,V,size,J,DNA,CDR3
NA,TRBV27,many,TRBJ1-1,TGTGCCAGCAGTTTAAAGGGAACCCTCACTGAAGCTTTCTTT,CASSLKGTLTEAFF
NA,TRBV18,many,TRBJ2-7,TGTGCCAGCTCACCCGACAGGGAGGACGAGCAGTACTTC,CASSPDREDEQYF
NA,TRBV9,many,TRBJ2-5,TGTGCCAGCAGCGTAGTGAAGGGACGGACAGAGACCCAGTACTTC,CASSVVKGRTETQYF
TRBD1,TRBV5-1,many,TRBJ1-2,TGCGCCAGCAGCTCGGGGGACAGATCCTATGGCTACACCTTC,CASSSGDRSYGYTF
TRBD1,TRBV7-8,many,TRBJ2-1,TGTGCCAGCAAGGGGTCCGGGACAGGGTTCAATGAGCAGTTCTTC,CASKGSGTGFNEQFF
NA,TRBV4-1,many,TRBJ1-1,TGCGCCAGCAGCCAAGATCTTGGGAAGGGGGTGGGGACTGAAGCTTTCTTT,CASSQDLGKGVGTEAFF
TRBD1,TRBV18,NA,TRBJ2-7,TGTGCCAGCTCACCCGGGACAGGGAGCTCCTACGAGCAGTACTTC,CASSPGTGSSYEQYF
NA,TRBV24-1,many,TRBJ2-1,TGTGCCACCAGTGATCGACCTCCTCGAAATGAGCAGTTCTTC,CATSDRPPRNEQFF
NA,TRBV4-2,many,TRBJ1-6,TGTGCCAGCAGCCAAGATCCAGGGCAGAGGAATTCACCCCTCCACTTT,CASSQDPGQRNSPLHF
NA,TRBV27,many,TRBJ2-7,TGTGCCAGCAGACCGAGCGGACGGAGCTACGAGCAGTACTTC,CASRPSGRSYEQYF
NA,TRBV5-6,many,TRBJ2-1,TGTGCCAGCAGCTTCTGGGACTTCCCTCCCGCAGTGGGTGAGCAGTTCTTC,CASSFWDFPPAVGEQFF
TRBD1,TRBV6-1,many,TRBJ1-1,TGTGCCAGCACCCGGGACAGCACTCCGCGGATGGTCACTGAAGCTTTCTTT,CASTRDSTPRMVTEAFF
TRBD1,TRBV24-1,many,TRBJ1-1,TGTGCCACCAGTGACCCCTTGCAGGGACAGGGGGCTACTGACACTGAAGCTTTCTTT,CATSDPLQGQGATDTEAFF
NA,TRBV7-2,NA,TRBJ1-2,TGTGCCAGCAGCTCTCCCGGGGCCATCTATGGCTGCACCTTC,CASSSPGAIYGCTF
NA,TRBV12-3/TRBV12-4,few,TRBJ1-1,TGTGCCAGCAGTTTTAGGGGACAACGGGGTGAAGCTTTCTTT,CASSFRGQRGEAFF
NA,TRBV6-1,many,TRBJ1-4,TGTGCCGGCAAGGGATGGGGAGGAGAAAAACTGTTTTTT,CAGKGWGGEKLFF
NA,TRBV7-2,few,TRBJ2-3,TGTGCCAGCAGCTTAGATTCGGCGGGGTATAAGTATTTT,CASSLDSAGYKYF
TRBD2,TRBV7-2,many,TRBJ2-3,TGTGCCAGCAGCTTCCAGCGACTAGCGAGGAGCACAGATACGCAGTATTTT,CASSFQRLARSTDTQYF
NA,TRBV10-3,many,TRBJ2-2,TGTGCCATCAGTGCAACAGGGAACACCGGGGAGCTGTTTTTT,CAISATGNTGELFF
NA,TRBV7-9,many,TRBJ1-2,TGTGCCAGCAGCTATCCGGGACCTCGGGACTATGGCTACACCTTC,CASSYPGPRDYGYTF
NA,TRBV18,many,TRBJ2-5,TGTGCCAGCTCACCATCCAGGGGCGCTCAAGAGACCCAGTACTTC,CASSPSRGAQETQYF
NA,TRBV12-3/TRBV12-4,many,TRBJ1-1,TGTGCCAGCAGGTGGGGGAACACTGAAGCTTTCTTT,CASRWGNTEAFF
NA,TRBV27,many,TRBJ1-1,TGTGCCAGCAGTCCCCGGGCAGGGGTGAACACTGAAGCTTTCTTT,CASSPRAGVNTEAFF
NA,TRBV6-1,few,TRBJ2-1,TGTGCCAGCAGGGTATACAATGAGCAGTTCTTC,CASRVYNEQFF
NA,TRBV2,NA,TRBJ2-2,TGTGCCAGCAGTGCGATTAGGGGGTCCCCCGGGGAGCTGTTTTTT,CASSAIRGSPGELFF
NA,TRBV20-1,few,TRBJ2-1,TGCAGTGCTAGAGCTCTCGTAAATGAGCAGTTCTTC,CSARALVNEQFF
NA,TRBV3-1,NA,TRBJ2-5,NA,CASSFYICSARVETQYF
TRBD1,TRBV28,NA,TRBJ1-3,TGTGCCAGCAGGACGGGACAGCAAATCCTCGTCTCTGGAAACACCATATATTTT,CASRTGQQILVSGNTIYF
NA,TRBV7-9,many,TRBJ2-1,TGTGCCAGCAGCTTAGGAGGGGCAGGGTTCTTC,CASSLGGAGFF
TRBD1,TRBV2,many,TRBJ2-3,TGTGCCAGCAGACCCTACCTCGGACAGGGAGAGAGAGATACGCAGTATTTT,CASRPYLGQGERDTQYF
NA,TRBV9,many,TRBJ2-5,TGTGCCAGCAGCGTAGGAGGGAACAGACAAGAGACCCAGTACTTC,CASSVGGNRQETQYF
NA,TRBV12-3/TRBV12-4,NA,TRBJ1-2,TGTGCCAGCAGTGCATGGACTAACTATGGCTACACCTTC,CASSAWTNYGYTF
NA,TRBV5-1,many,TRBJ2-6,TGCGCCAGCAGCTTGGAATTACCCAGGGCCAACGTCCTGACTTTC,CASSLELPRANVLTF
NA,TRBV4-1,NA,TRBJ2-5,TGCGCCAGCAGCCAAGCCTTGGGGGAAAAACTCCGGTACTTC,CASSQALGEKLRYF
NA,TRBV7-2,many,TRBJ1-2,TGTGCCAGCAGCTTAGGGGATGAACGAGGCTACACCTTC,CASSLGDERGYTF
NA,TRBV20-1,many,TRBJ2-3,TGCAGTGCCTTAAGGCGTGGGACTAGCACAGATACGCAGTATTTT,CSALRRGTSTDTQYF
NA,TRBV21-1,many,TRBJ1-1,TGTGCCAGCAGCAAAGTGTCAGGGACGAACACTGAAGCTTTCTTT,CASSKVSGTNTEAFF
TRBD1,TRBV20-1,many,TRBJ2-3,TGCAGTGCTGCGACAGGGTCCAAGGGGAATACGCAGTATTTT,CSAATGSKGNTQYF
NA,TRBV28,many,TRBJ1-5,TGTGCCAGCAGTTTAGCTGGAAGCAATCAGCCCCAGCATTTT,CASSLAGSNQPQHF
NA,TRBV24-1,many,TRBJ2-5,TGTGCCACCAGTGATCCCATAGAGACCCAGTACTTC,CATSDPIETQYF
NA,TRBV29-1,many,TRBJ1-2,TGCAGCGTTCTACTATTGACGGACACTAACTATGGCTACACCTTC,CSVLLLTDTNYGYTF
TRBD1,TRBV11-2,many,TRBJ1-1,TGTGCCAGCAGCTTAAACAGGGGGCCTGAAGCTTTCTTT,CASSLNRGPEAFF